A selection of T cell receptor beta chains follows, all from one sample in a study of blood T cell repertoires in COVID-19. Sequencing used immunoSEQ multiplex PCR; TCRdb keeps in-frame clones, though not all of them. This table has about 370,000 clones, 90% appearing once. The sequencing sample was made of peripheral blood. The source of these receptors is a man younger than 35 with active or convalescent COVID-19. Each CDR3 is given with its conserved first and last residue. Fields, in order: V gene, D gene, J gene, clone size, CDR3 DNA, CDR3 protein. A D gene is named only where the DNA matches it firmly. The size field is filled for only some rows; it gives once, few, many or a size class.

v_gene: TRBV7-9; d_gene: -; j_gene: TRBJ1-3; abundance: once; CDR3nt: TGTGCCAGCAGCCCACTTACTGCCCCTGGAAACACCATATATTTT; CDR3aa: CASSPLTAPGNTIYF
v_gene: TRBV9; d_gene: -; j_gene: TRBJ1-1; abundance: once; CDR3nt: TGTGCCAGCAGCTTAAGACAAACGTCTGAAGCTTTCTTT; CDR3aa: CASSLRQTSEAFF
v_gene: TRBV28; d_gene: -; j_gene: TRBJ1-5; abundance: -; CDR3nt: TGTGCCACCATAAGGGGTAGCAATCAGCCCCAGCATTTT; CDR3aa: CATIRGSNQPQHF
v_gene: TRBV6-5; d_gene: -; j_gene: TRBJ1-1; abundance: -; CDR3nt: TGTGCCAGCAGACCTGACAGGACGCTCACTGAAGCTTTCTTT; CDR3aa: CASRPDRTLTEAFF
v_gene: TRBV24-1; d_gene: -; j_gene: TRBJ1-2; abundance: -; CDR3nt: TGTGCCACCAGTGAAAAGGGGCCAACTAACTATGGCTACACCTTC; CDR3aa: CATSEKGPTNYGYTF
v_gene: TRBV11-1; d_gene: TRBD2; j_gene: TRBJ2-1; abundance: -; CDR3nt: TGTGCCAGCAGCCCACTGCTAGCGGGGATCTACAATGAGCAGTTCTTC; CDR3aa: CASSPLLAGIYNEQFF
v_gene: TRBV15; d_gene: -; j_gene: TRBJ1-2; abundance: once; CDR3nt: TGTGCCACCAGCAGAGGTACGAGCTATGGCTACACCTTC; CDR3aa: CATSRGTSYGYTF
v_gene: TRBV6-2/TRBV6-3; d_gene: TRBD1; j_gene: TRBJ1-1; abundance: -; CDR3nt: TGTGCCAGCAGCCGCACAGGGGGAACTGAAGCTTTCTTT; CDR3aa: CASSRTGGTEAFF
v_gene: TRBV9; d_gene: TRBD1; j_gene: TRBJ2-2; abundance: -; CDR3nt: TGTGCCAGCAGCGCACAGGGGGAAATCGGGGAGCTGTTTTTT; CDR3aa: CASSAQGEIGELFF
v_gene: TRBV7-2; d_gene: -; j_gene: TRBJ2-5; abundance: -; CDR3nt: TGTGCCAGCAGCTTCACACCGGGCCAAGAGACCCAGTACTTC; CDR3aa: CASSFTPGQETQYF
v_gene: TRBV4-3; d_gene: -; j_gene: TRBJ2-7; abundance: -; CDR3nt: TGCGCCAGCAGCCAAGATTACGGCTCCTACGAGCAGTACTTC; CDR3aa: CASSQDYGSYEQYF
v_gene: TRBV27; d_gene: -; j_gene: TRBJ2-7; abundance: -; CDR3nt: TGTGCCAGCAGTTTGGAGACGGGGAGCTCCTACGAGCAGTACTTC; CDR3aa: CASSLETGSSYEQYF
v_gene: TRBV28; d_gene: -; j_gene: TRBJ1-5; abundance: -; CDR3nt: TGTGCCAGCACCCGAAGGGGCCTTAACAATCAGCCCCAGCATTTT; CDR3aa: CASTRRGLNNQPQHF
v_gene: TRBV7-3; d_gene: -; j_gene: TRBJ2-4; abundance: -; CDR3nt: TGTGCCAGCAGCCCCTCGGGGGGCGTAAGGGACATTCAGTACTTC; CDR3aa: CASSPSGGVRDIQYF
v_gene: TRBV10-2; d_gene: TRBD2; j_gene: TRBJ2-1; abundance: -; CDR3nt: TGCGCCAGCAGTCTAGCGGGAGGGCCTGAGCAGTTCTTC; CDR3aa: CASSLAGGPEQFF
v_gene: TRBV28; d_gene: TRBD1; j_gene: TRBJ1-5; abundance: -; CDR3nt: TGTGCCAGCAGTTCCCAGGGGGACAATCAGCCCCAGCATTTT; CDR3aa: CASSSQGDNQPQHF
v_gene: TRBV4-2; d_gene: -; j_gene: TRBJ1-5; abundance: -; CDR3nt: TGTGCCAGCAGCCAAGGGTCAGTGTTCAATCAGCCCCAGCATTTT; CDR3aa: CASSQGSVFNQPQHF
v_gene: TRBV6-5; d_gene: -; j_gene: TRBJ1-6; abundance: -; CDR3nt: TGTGCCAGCAGTTACCAGGGAAATTCACCCCTCCACTTT; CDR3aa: CASSYQGNSPLHF
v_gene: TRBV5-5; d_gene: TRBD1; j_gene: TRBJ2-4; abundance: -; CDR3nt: TGTGCCAGCAGCTACACAGGGGGCGCAGGCATTCAGTACTTC; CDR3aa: CASSYTGGAGIQYF
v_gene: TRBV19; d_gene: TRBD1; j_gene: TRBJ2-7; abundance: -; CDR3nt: TGTGCCAGTAGTAAGGGACAGAACTACGAGCAGTACTTC; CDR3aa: CASSKGQNYEQYF
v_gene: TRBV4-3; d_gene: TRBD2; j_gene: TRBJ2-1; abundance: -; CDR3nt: TGCGCCAGCAGCCAATATAGCCTCAGCGGGGGGAATGAGCAGTTCTTC; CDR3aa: CASSQYSLSGGNEQFF
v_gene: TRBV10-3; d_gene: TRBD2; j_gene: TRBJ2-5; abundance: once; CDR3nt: TGTGCCGCTGGGACTAGCGGGAGCGTTGAGACCCAGTACTTC; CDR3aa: CAAGTSGSVETQYF
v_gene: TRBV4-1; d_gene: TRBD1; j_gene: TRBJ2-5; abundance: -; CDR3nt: TGCGCCAGCAGCCTAGAGACAGGGGAGGAGACCCAGTACTTC; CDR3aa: CASSLETGEETQYF
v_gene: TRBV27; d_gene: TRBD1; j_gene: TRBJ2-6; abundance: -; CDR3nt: TGTGCCAGCAGTTTCGGGACAGGGTTTGGGGCCAACGTCCTGACTTTC; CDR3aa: CASSFGTGFGANVLTF
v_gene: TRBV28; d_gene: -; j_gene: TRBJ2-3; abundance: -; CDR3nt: TGTGCCAGCAGTCGATGGACTACTAGCACAGATACGCAGTATTTT; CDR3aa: CASSRWTTSTDTQYF
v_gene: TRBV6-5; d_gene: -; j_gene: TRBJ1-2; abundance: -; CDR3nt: TGTGCCAGCAGTTACGGTCGCGTAGTGGGCGGCTACACCTTC; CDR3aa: CASSYGRVVGGYTF
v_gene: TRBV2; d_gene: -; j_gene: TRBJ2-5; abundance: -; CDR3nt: TGTGCCAGCAGTGCGGGAGTTGAGACCCAGTACTTC; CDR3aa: CASSAGVETQYF
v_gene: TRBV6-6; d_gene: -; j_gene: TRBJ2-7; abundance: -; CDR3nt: TGTGCCAGCAGACCGGGGAACTACGAGCAGTACTTC; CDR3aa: CASRPGNYEQYF
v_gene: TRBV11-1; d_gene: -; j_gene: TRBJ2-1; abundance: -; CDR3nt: TGTGCCAGCAGCCCCAGGGCTCTCCATGAGCAGTTCTTC; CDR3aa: CASSPRALHEQFF
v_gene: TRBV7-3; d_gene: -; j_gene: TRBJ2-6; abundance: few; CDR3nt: TGTGCCAGCAGCTATTCGGCTACTGGGGCCAACGTGCTGACTTTC; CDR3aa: CASSYSATGANVLTF
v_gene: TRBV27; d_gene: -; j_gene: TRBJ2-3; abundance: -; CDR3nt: TGTGCCAGCAGTCGCGCCTTCCGACTGGATACGCAGTATTTT; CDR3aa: CASSRAFRLDTQYF
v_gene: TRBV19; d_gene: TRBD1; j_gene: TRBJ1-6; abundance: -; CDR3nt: TGTGCCAGTAGTTTTGGACAGGGGGGTATTGCCTATAATTCACCCCTCCACTTT; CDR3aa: CASSFGQGGIAYNSPLHF
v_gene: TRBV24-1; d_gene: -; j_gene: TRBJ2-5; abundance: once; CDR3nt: TGTGCCACCAGTGATTTCGGAGTACAAGAGACCCAGTACTTC; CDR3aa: CATSDFGVQETQYF
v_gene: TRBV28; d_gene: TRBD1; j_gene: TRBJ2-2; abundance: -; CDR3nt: TGTGCCAGCAGTTTGGTGGGACAGGTTGTGGAGCTGTTTTTT; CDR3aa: CASSLVGQVVELFF
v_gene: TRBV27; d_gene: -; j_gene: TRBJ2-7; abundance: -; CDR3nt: TGTGCCAGCAGTTCCGTCTCCTACGAGCAGTACTTC; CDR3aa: CASSSVSYEQYF
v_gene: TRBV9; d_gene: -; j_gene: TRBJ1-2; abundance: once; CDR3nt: TGTGCCAGCAGTAAAAGCGGGGGCCTCTATGGCTACACCTTC; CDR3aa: CASSKSGGLYGYTF